These T cell receptor beta chains were read from a single sample in a study of technical replicates of blood from a handful of donors. Clones were sequenced by immunoSEQ multiplex PCR, and TCRdb holds only the in-frame ones, with some missing. This table holds 75,000 to 100,000 clones, approximately 94% found once. Sequenced: T cells isolated from PBMCs. These receptor sequences come from a human donor in good health. The CDR3 runs from the conserved cysteine through the conserved F or W.

V gene: TRBV9; J gene: TRBJ1-5; CDR3 protein: CASSVFWENYSNQPQHF
V gene: TRBV27; J gene: TRBJ2-2; CDR3 protein: CASSFRQSTGELFF
V gene: TRBV6-5; J gene: TRBJ2-7; CDR3 protein: CASSSTRLAGVREQYF
V gene: TRBV19; J gene: TRBJ1-1; CDR3 protein: CASSMQGLSTEAFF
V gene: TRBV11-2; J gene: TRBJ2-7; CDR3 protein: CASSRQSPYEQYF
V gene: TRBV7-2; J gene: TRBJ2-1; CDR3 protein: CASSSGQAAYNEQFF
V gene: TRBV19; J gene: TRBJ1-1; CDR3 protein: CASSYLDTEAFF
V gene: TRBV29-1; J gene: TRBJ2-6; CDR3 protein: CSVSGYSGANVLTF
V gene: TRBV30; J gene: TRBJ1-5; CDR3 protein: CAWKDRANQPQHF
V gene: TRBV18; J gene: TRBJ1-4; CDR3 protein: CASSLGTLNEKLFF
V gene: TRBV7-9; J gene: TRBJ2-1; CDR3 protein: CASSLAGGWDEQFF
V gene: TRBV27; J gene: TRBJ2-7; CDR3 protein: CASSLTPPLLAGEQYF
V gene: TRBV11-2; J gene: TRBJ1-1; CDR3 protein: CASSLGQMNTEAFF
V gene: TRBV5-4; J gene: TRBJ1-1; CDR3 protein: CASSLALTTEAFF
V gene: TRBV7-2; J gene: TRBJ1-5; CDR3 protein: CASSLGPGDNQPQHF
V gene: TRBV19; J gene: TRBJ1-1; CDR3 protein: CASSLGQGNTEAFF
V gene: TRBV7-3; J gene: TRBJ2-1; CDR3 protein: CASSVSGADNEQFF
V gene: TRBV7-3; J gene: TRBJ1-3; CDR3 protein: CASSFVQGSTIYF